This TCR beta chain was obtained from a study of shared clonotypes between healthy human individuals (dated by TCRdb to the early 2020s). Regarding the research as a whole: The cohort included three men and a couple of women between 18 and 49 years of age. Different laboratories and diverse techniques were used to prepare libraries and sequence TCR repertoires, to increase sequencing depth and limit assay-specific biases. Between about 0.94 and 10 billion PBMCs per donor were obtained by leukapheresis. For each donor, CD4 naive and CD4 memory were each given three plates, CD8 naive was given two plates, and CD8 memory was given one plate. To estimate repertoire size and how much clonotype sharing occurs between individuals, the study deeply sequenced the blood TCR repertoires of 4 to 6 healthy adults. Here is what the overall study found, with its caveats: Sampling was restricted to blood, and TCR repertoires in tissues likely differ from the TCR repertoires found in blood. Because the study included a small number of donors, the genetic and exposure-history diversity represented was limited. Pairwise subsampling led to the expectation that sequencing depth would affect the degree of clonotype sharing among donors. Higher generation probabilities were observed for clonotypes shared by all four sorted-subset donors than for non-shared clonotypes. Across a few donors, 5% to 6% of naive CD4, approximately 4% of naive CD8, under 2.5% of memory CD4, and approximately 0.4% of memory CD8 clonotypes were shared. Even with the large sequencing depth, rarefaction of the sorted-subset datasets indicated that sequencing was incomplete. Naive subsets generally had larger estimated clonotype richness than memory subsets did.

To note about this clone: It has no known antigen specificity. No base qualities exist here, and no much larger clone lies one base off it.

TCR CDR3 regions were amplified from genomic DNA by multiplex PCR using the deep immunoSEQ assay. Extracted genomic DNA from each cell subset was distributed evenly across all wells of several immunoSEQ 96-well plates, and each plate was treated as a replicate. Each replicate PCR for sorted subsets received about 180 ng genomic DNA, equal to 28,000 or so T cell genomes. Purified libraries were quantified with a Qubit 3.0 fluorometer, sized on a Bioanalyzer 2100, and re-quantified with the KAPA Library Quantification kit. Each immunoSEQ 96-well plate was sequenced on its own single-read 150-cycle Illumina NextSeq 550 flow cell. The study's processing was this. Because only junctional sequences without quality scores were contained in the immunoSEQ output, filtering matching that applied to full-length reads could not be performed. Sequences were annotated with PyIR, a Python wrapper for IgBLAST v1.9, using IMGT germline references to assign V/J genes and CDR3. Any read was removed if the V/J assignment was weak (E-value above 1e-6), the CDR3 was missing, or the read contained stop codons, out-of-frame junctions, or ambiguous translated residues. V3J clonotypes were defined by identical inferred V gene, J gene, and CDR3 amino acid sequence. To compute the percentage overlap between repertoires, the number of shared unique clonotypes was divided by the size of the smaller repertoire. Repertoire richness was assessed with RTK rarefaction, the Chao1 estimator, and Recon v2.1 estimates of unobserved clonotypes. Generation probabilities for all TCRbeta clonotypes obtained by the gDNA method from a handful of donors were computed using OLGA. The table was pulled from immuneACCESS by TCRdb, which kept in-frame rearrangements only. Such tables lose some clones; where checked, under half of the loss comes from unresolved V genes, and the rest has no known cause. V and J calls plus clone size are reproduced from that table; the DNA served to infer D and trimming. The sample data list 1.5 million to 2.5 million clones, and 85% to 95% of these were observed just once. Approximately 1.2% of the sample goes to the ten largest clones.

The trim is 0 bases for V and 0 bases for J, with a gap of 6 bases between the germline ends. The CDR3 runs 14 residues from the cysteine to the phenylalanine. Only the CDR3 region is kept as DNA, spanning 42 bases read in frame from base 1. CDR1 and CDR2 (LGHNA, YSLEER) derive from the germline V gene. CD8 naive samples consisted of CD45RO-negative cells that were positively selected for CCR7, yielding a CD45RA+CCR7+ population without TemRA cells. Donors were healthy HIV-negative adults with no recently reported acute infections or vaccinations. Every donor was a Caucasian adult living in Nashville, Tennessee, USA. Blood was obtained by leukapheresis, after which PBMCs were separated by Ficoll-Histopaque density gradient centrifugation and cryopreserved in liquid nitrogen vapor phase. Analytical flow cytometry was used to check the purity and quantity of every magnetically sorted T cell population. Genomic DNA was isolated from each sorted fraction and quantified by UV absorbance on a Nanodrop 2000c.

The sample consisted of naive CD8+ T cells sorted from blood. The label giving this sample's cell subset or site can be read as: CD45RA+CCR7+. This TCR was recovered from a man aged 18 to 30 in good health. This sequence uses TRBV4-3 and TRBJ2-7, with the identity of the D gene unclear. The CDR3 protein sequence reads: CASSQDFFSYEQYF. The nucleotide sequence reads TGCGCCAGCAGCCAAGATTTTTTCTCCTACGAGCAGTACTTC.